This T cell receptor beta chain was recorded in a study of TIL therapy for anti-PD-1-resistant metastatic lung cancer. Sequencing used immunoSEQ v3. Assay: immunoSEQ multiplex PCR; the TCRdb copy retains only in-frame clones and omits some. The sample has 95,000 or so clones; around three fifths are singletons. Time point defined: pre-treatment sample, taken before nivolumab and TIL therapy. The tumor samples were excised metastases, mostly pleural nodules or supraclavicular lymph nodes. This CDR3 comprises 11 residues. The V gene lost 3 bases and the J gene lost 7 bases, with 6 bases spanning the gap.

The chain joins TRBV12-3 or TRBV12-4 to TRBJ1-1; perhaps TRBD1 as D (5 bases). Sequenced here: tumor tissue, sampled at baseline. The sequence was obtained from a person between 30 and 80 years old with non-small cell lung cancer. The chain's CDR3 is CASSFRGEAFF. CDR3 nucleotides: TGTGCCAGCAGTTTTAGGGGTGAAGCTTTCTTT.